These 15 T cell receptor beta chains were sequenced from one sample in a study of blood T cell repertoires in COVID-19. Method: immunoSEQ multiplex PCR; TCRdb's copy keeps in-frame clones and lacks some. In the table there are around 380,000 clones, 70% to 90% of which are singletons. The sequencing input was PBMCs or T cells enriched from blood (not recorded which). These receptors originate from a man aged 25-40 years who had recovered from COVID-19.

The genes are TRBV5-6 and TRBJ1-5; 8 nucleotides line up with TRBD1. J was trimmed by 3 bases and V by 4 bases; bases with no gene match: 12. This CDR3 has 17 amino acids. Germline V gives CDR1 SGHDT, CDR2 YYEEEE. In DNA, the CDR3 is TGTGCCAGCAGCCCCGGGCCGGGACAGGTATTCAATCAGCCCCAGCATTTT. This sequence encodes CASSPGPGQVFNQPQHF.

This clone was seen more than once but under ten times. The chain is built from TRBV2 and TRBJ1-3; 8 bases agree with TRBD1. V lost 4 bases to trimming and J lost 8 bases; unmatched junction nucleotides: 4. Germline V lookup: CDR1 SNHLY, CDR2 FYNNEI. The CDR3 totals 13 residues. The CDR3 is CASSGQGWDTIYF. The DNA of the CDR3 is TGTGCCAGCAGTGGACAGGGGTGGGACACCATATATTTT.

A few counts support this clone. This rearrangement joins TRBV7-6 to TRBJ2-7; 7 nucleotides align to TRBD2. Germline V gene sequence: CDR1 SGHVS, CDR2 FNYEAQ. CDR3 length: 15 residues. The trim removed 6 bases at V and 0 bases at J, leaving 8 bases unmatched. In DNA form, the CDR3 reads TGTGCCAGCAGGAAGAGCGGGGACCCCTCCTACGAGCAGTACTTC. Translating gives CASRKSGDPSYEQYF.

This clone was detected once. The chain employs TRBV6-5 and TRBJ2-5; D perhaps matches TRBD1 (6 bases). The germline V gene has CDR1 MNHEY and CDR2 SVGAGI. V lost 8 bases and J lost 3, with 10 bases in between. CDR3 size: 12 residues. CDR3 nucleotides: TGTGCCAGCGCTACAGGGAAAGAGACCCAGTACTTC. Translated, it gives CASATGKETQYF.

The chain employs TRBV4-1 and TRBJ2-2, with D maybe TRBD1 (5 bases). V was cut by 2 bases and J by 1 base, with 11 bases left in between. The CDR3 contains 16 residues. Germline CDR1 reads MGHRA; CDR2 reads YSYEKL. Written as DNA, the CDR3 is TGCGCCAGCAGCCAACCCGTTAGGGGGAACACCGGGGAGCTGTTTTTT. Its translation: CASSQPVRGNTGELFF.

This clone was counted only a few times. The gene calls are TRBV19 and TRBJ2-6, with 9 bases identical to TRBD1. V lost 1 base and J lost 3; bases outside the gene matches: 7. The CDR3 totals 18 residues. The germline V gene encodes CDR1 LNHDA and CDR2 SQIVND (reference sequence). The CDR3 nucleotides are TGTGCCAGTAGTATAGTGGGACAGGGTAAGGTTGGGGCCAACGTCCTGACTTTC. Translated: CASSIVGQGKVGANVLTF.

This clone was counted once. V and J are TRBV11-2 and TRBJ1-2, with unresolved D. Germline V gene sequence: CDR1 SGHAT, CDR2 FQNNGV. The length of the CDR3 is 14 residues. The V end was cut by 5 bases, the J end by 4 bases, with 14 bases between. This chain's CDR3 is CASSLTDEGYGYTF. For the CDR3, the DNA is TGTGCCAGCAGCCTCACGGACGAGGGCTATGGCTACACCTTC.

The CDR3 loop reads CASSIGRGGTYEQYF. For the CDR3, the DNA is TGTGCCAGTAGTATTGGCCGCGGAGGGACCTACGAGCAGTACTTC. The rearrangement links TRBV19 to TRBJ2-7, with D tentatively TRBD2 (6 bases). The germline V gene encodes CDR1 LNHDA and CDR2 SQIVND (reference sequence). This CDR3 has 15 residues. The V and J ends lost 3 bases and 2 bases respectively, with 14 bases between them.

As DNA, the CDR3 is TGTGCCTGGACAAGAGAGGGTAAGGCTTTCTTT. The encoded protein is CAWTREGKAFF. V and J are TRBV30 and TRBJ1-1; D is unresolved. The CDR3 is made up of 11 amino acids. The germline V gene encodes CDR1 GTSNPN and CDR2 SVGIG (reference sequence). V was clipped by 4 bases and J by 11 bases, with 14 bases between them.

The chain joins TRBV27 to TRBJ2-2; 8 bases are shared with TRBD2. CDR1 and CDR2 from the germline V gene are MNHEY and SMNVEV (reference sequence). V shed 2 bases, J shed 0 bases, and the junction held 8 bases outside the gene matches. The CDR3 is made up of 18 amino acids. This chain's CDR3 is CASSLTAGELTNTGELFF. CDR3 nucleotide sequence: TGTGCCAGCAGTTTAACAGCGGGGGAGCTCACGAACACCGGGGAGCTGTTTTTT.

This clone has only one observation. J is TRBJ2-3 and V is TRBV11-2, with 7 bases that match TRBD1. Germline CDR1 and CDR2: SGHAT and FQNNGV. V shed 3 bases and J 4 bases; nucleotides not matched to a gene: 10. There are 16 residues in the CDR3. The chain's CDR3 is CASSLIEGAVADTQYF. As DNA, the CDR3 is TGTGCCAGCAGCTTGATAGAGGGGGCCGTCGCAGATACGCAGTATTTT.

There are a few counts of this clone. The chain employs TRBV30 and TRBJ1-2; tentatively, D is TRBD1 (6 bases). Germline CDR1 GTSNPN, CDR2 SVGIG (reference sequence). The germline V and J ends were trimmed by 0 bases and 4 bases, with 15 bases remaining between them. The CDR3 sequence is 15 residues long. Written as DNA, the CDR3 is TGTGCCTGGAGTGTATGGTCGGGGGGCAGCTATGGCTACACCTTC. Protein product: CAWSVWSGGSYGYTF.

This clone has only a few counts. CDR3 sequence reads: CASRFISGAFF. Here the CDR3 DNA reads TGTGCCAGCAGGTTTATTAGCGGAGCTTTCTTT. The chain links TRBV11-2 to TRBJ1-1; the D is unclear. The CDR3 runs 11 residues. Trimming stripped 6 bases from V and 10 bases from J, with 12 bases between. From germline, CDR1 is SGHAT and CDR2 FQNNGV.

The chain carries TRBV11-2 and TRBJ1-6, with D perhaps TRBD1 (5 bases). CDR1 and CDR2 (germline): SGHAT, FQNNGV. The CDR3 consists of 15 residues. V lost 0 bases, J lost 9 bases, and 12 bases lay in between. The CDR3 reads CASSLDLTASSPLHF. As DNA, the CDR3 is TGTGCCAGCAGCTTAGACCTGACAGCTTCTTCACCCCTCCACTTT.

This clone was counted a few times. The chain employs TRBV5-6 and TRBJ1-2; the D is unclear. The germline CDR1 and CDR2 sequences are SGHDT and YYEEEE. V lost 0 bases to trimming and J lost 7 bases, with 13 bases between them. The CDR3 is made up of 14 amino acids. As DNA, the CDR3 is TGTGCCAGCAGCTTGGTCGGAGAACCTCGTGGCTACACCTTC. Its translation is CASSLVGEPRGYTF.